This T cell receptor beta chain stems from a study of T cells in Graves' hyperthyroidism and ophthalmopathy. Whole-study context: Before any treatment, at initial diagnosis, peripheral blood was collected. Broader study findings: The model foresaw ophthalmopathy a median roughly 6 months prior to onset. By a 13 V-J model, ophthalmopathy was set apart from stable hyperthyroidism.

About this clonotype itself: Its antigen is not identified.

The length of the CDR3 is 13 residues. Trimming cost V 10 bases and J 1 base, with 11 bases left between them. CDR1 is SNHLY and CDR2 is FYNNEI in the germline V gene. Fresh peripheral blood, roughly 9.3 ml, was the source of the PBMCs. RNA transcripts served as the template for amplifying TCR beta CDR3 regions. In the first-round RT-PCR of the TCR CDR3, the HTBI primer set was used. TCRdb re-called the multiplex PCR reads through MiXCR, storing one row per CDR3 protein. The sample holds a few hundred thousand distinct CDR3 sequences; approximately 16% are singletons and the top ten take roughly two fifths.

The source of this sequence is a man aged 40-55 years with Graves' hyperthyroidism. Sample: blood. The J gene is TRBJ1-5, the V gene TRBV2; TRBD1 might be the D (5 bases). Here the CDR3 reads CATGYRSNQPQHF. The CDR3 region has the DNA TGTGCCACAGGGTACCGAAGCAATCAGCCCCAGCATTTT.